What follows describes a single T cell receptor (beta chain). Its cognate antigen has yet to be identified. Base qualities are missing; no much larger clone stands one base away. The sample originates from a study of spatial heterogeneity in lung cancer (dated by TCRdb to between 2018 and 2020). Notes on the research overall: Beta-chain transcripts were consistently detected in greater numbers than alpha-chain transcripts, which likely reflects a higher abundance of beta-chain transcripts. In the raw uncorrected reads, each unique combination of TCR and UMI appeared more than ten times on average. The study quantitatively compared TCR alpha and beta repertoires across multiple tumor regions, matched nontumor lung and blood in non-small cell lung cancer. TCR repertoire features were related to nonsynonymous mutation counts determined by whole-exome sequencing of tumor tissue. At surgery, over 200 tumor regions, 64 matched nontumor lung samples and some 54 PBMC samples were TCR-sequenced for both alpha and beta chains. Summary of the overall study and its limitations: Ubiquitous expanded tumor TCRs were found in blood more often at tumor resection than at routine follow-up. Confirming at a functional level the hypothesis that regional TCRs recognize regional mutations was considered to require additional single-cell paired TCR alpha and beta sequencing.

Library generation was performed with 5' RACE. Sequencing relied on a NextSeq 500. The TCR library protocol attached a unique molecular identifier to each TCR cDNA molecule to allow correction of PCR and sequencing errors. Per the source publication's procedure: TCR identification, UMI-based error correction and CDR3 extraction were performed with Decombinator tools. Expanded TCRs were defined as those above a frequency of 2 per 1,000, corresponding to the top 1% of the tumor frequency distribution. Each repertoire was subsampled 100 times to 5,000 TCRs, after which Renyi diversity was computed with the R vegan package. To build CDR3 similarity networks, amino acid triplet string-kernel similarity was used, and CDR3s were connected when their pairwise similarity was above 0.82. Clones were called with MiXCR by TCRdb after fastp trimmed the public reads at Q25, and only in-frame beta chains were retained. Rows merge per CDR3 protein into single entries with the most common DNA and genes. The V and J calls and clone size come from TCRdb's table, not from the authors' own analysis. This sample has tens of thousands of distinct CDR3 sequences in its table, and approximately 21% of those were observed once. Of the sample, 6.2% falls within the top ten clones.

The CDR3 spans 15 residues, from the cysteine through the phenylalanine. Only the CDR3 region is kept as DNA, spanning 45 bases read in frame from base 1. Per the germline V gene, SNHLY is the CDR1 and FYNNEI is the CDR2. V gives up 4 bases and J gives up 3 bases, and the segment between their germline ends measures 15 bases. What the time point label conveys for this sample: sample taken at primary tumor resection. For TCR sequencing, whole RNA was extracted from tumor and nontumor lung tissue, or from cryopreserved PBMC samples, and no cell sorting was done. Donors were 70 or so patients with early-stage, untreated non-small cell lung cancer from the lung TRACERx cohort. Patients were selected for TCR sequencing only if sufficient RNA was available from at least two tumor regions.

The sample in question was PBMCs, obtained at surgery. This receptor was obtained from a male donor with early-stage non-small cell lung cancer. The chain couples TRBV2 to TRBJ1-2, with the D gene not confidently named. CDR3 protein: CASSADWGLDYGYTF. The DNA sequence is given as TGTGCCAGCAGTGCTGACTGGGGTTTAGACTATGGCTACACCTTC. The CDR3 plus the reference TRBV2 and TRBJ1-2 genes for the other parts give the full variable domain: EPEVTQTPSHQVTQMGQEVILRCVPISNHLYFYWYRQILGQKVEFLVSFYNNEISEKSEIFDDQFSVERPDGSNFTLKIRSTKLEDSAMYFCASSADWGLDYGYTFGSGTRLTVV.